The TCR beta chain under discussion was sequenced for a study of PD-1 blockade in mismatch repair-deficient tumors. Assay: immunoSEQ multiplex PCR; the TCRdb copy retains only in-frame clones and omits some. The sample carries tens of thousands of clones, around four fifths recorded once. General study findings and limits: Tumor-resident clones, often undetectable pretreatment in blood, expanded then contracted after pembrolizumab.

The CDR3 is 16 amino acids. Germline loops: CDR1 MNHNS, CDR2 SASEGT. Trimming left V 4 bases short and J 3 bases short, with 18 bases between. All patients were mismatch repair deficient, assessed by either PCR or immunohistochemistry. The TCR-sequenced patients were three responders to pembrolizumab. On this clone itself: The antigen is not known.

The sample in question was PBMCs, obtained roughly 40 weeks after starting pembrolizumab. The source of this sequence is an adult with mismatch repair-deficient cancer. V is TRBV6-1 and J is TRBJ1-1; maybe TRBD1 (5 bases). The CDR3 loop is CASSATLQGRDTEAFF. Written as DNA, the CDR3 is TGTGCCAGCAGTGCTACCCTTCAGGGAAGGGACACTGAAGCTTTCTTT.